These T cell receptor beta chains were read from a single sample in a study of cytomegalovirus exposure and HLA in healthy donors. Measured with immunoSEQ multiplex PCR; TCRdb has only the in-frame clones, and not every one. The top ten hold around 15% of the sample, which has roughly 160,000 clones, around 79% seen once. Material: PBMCs. Receptors originate from a man in his fifties or sixties in good health and CMV-seropositive. Both conserved end residues are part of each CDR3. The order of the fields is CDR3 protein, CDR3 DNA, clone size, J gene, D gene, V gene. D genes are given only for firm matches. Not every row has a clone size; where given, it reads once, few, many or a size class.

CDR3 protein: CSVEEDREATDTQYF; CDR3 DNA: TGCAGCGTTGAAGAGGACAGGGAGGCCACAGATACGCAGTATTTT; clone size: -; J gene: TRBJ2-3; D gene: TRBD1; V gene: TRBV29-1
CDR3 protein: CASSLGGDGIQYF; CDR3 DNA: TGTGCCAGCAGCTTGGGCGGGGACGGCATTCAGTACTTC; clone size: once; J gene: TRBJ2-4; D gene: -; V gene: TRBV5-4
CDR3 protein: CASSSSDRGYGYTF; CDR3 DNA: TGTGCCAGCAGTTCCTCAGACAGGGGCTATGGCTACACCTTC; clone size: -; J gene: TRBJ1-2; D gene: TRBD1; V gene: TRBV28
CDR3 protein: CASSSGTGGGKTQYF; CDR3 DNA: TGCGCCAGCAGCTCCGGGACAGGGGGCGGGAAGACCCAGTACTTC; clone size: -; J gene: TRBJ2-5; D gene: TRBD1; V gene: TRBV4-3
CDR3 protein: CASSRGQGVQPQHF; CDR3 DNA: TGTGCCAGCAGCAGGGGACAGGGGGTACAGCCCCAGCATTTT; clone size: -; J gene: TRBJ1-5; D gene: TRBD1; V gene: TRBV5-6
CDR3 protein: CASSRRGREIYEQYF; CDR3 DNA: TGTGCCAGCAGCCGGCGGGGCAGGGAGATCTACGAGCAGTACTTC; clone size: -; J gene: TRBJ2-7; D gene: -; V gene: TRBV27
CDR3 protein: CASRTGGTNTGELFF; CDR3 DNA: TGCGCCAGCCGGACAGGGGGCACGAACACCGGGGAGCTGTTTTTT; clone size: -; J gene: TRBJ2-2; D gene: TRBD1; V gene: TRBV4-3
CDR3 protein: CASSVSRGVIGGYTF; CDR3 DNA: TGTGCCAGCAGCGTATCTCGGGGGGTGATTGGTGGCTACACCTTC; clone size: few; J gene: TRBJ1-2; D gene: -; V gene: TRBV9
CDR3 protein: CASSSAGRIGDEQFF; CDR3 DNA: TGTGCCAGCTCCTCTGCGGGCAGGATTGGGGATGAGCAGTTCTTC; clone size: -; J gene: TRBJ2-1; D gene: -; V gene: TRBV28
CDR3 protein: CATTPGGRRNTEAFF; CDR3 DNA: TGTGCCACCACCCCGGGGGGCAGGAGGAACACTGAAGCTTTCTTT; clone size: -; J gene: TRBJ1-1; D gene: -; V gene: TRBV28
CDR3 protein: CASSRQVTYNSPLHF; CDR3 DNA: TGTGCCAGCAGTAGACAGGTCACCTATAATTCACCCCTCCACTTT; clone size: -; J gene: TRBJ1-6; D gene: -; V gene: TRBV2
CDR3 protein: CASSPPGALTEAFF; CDR3 DNA: TGTGCCAGCAGCCCTCCGGGAGCCCTCACTGAAGCTTTCTTT; clone size: -; J gene: TRBJ1-1; D gene: -; V gene: TRBV6-6
CDR3 protein: CASSLAARQGRNQPQHF; CDR3 DNA: TGTGCCAGCAGCTTAGCCGCGCGACAGGGACGCAATCAGCCCCAGCATTTT; clone size: -; J gene: TRBJ1-5; D gene: TRBD1; V gene: TRBV11-2
CDR3 protein: CASSPGQGYEKLFF; CDR3 DNA: TGCGCCAGCAGCCCCGGACAGGGGTATGAAAAACTGTTTTTT; clone size: -; J gene: TRBJ1-4; D gene: TRBD1; V gene: TRBV5-1
CDR3 protein: CASSEVSAGSTDTQYF; CDR3 DNA: TGTGCCAGCAGTGAAGTGTCGGCAGGGTCCACAGATACGCAGTATTTT; clone size: few; J gene: TRBJ2-3; D gene: -; V gene: TRBV6-1
CDR3 protein: CASSFDRGRDEQFF; CDR3 DNA: TGTGCCAGCAGTTTTGACAGGGGGCGGGATGAGCAGTTCTTC; clone size: -; J gene: TRBJ2-1; D gene: TRBD1; V gene: TRBV6-5
CDR3 protein: CASSAGEVSDTQYF; CDR3 DNA: TGTGCCAGCAGTGCCGGGGAGGTGTCAGATACGCAGTATTTT; clone size: few; J gene: TRBJ2-3; D gene: -; V gene: TRBV6-5
CDR3 protein: CASSLSGTNRYNEQFF; CDR3 DNA: TGTGCCAGCAGCTTAAGCGGGACTAACCGCTACAATGAGCAGTTCTTC; clone size: -; J gene: TRBJ2-1; D gene: TRBD2; V gene: TRBV7-3
CDR3 protein: CASSLEPIETQYF; CDR3 DNA: TGTGCCAGCAGCTTAGAGCCAATTGAGACCCAGTACTTC; clone size: -; J gene: TRBJ2-5; D gene: -; V gene: TRBV7-2
CDR3 protein: CAASPTGGHGELFF; CDR3 DNA: TGTGCCGCCAGCCCAACGGGGGGGCACGGGGAGCTGTTTTTT; clone size: -; J gene: TRBJ2-2; D gene: TRBD2; V gene: TRBV15
CDR3 protein: CASSQGLAGTSYNEQFF; CDR3 DNA: TGCGCCAGCAGCCAAGGTCTAGCGGGGACCTCCTACAATGAGCAGTTCTTC; clone size: -; J gene: TRBJ2-1; D gene: TRBD2; V gene: TRBV4-1
CDR3 protein: CASSPTGRGETQYF; CDR3 DNA: TGTGCCAGCAGCCCAACAGGGAGAGGGGAGACCCAGTACTTC; clone size: -; J gene: TRBJ2-5; D gene: -; V gene: TRBV7-9
CDR3 protein: CASRGAQGYGYTF; CDR3 DNA: TGTGCCAGCAGAGGGGCCCAGGGCTATGGCTACACCTTC; clone size: -; J gene: TRBJ1-2; D gene: -; V gene: TRBV6-5
CDR3 protein: CASTVPPSAGYPGNTIYF; CDR3 DNA: TGTGCCAGTACCGTTCCCCCGAGCGCCGGGTACCCTGGAAACACCATATATTTT; clone size: -; J gene: TRBJ1-3; D gene: -; V gene: TRBV19
CDR3 protein: CASKAGARGTEAFF; CDR3 DNA: TGTGCCAGCAAGGCAGGGGCCAGAGGGACTGAAGCTTTCTTT; clone size: once; J gene: TRBJ1-1; D gene: -; V gene: TRBV28
CDR3 protein: CASSVSGNEQFF; CDR3 DNA: TGTGCCAGCAGTGTCTCAGGGAATGAGCAGTTCTTC; clone size: -; J gene: TRBJ2-1; D gene: -; V gene: TRBV6-1
CDR3 protein: CASSDSQPQHF; CDR3 DNA: TGTGCCAGTAGTGACTCTCAGCCCCAGCATTTT; clone size: few; J gene: TRBJ1-5; D gene: -; V gene: TRBV19
CDR3 protein: CASSATGGLSYEQYF; CDR3 DNA: TGTGCCAGTAGTGCCACAGGGGGCCTCTCCTACGAGCAGTACTTC; clone size: -; J gene: TRBJ2-7; D gene: TRBD1; V gene: TRBV19
CDR3 protein: CASSPRTGGNTEAFF; CDR3 DNA: TGTGCCAGCAGCCCTCGGACAGGGGGCAACACTGAAGCTTTCTTT; clone size: few; J gene: TRBJ1-1; D gene: TRBD1; V gene: TRBV7-6
CDR3 protein: CASSKAGTPEETQYF; CDR3 DNA: TGCGCCAGCAGCAAAGCCGGGACACCCGAAGAGACCCAGTACTTC; clone size: -; J gene: TRBJ2-5; D gene: -; V gene: TRBV5-1
CDR3 protein: CASSTGSANTGELFF; CDR3 DNA: TGTGCCAGCAGTACCGGGTCGGCGAACACCGGGGAGCTGTTTTTT; clone size: -; J gene: TRBJ2-2; D gene: -; V gene: TRBV6-5
CDR3 protein: CASSLLREGKNTEAFF; CDR3 DNA: TGTGCCAGCAGTTTACTCAGGGAGGGGAAAAACACTGAAGCTTTCTTT; clone size: -; J gene: TRBJ1-1; D gene: -; V gene: TRBV27
CDR3 protein: CASSLAFLGQGNSPLHF; CDR3 DNA: TGTGCCAGCAGCTTAGCTTTTCTGGGACAGGGAAATTCACCCCTCCACTTT; clone size: few; J gene: TRBJ1-6; D gene: TRBD1; V gene: TRBV11-2
CDR3 protein: CASSPGGSGASILYGYTF; CDR3 DNA: TGTGCCAGCAGCCCCGGGGGGTCGGGGGCCTCGATCCTATATGGCTACACCTTC; clone size: once; J gene: TRBJ1-2; D gene: -; V gene: TRBV7-8
CDR3 protein: CASSIGTGGLTEAFF; CDR3 DNA: TGTGCCAGTAGTATAGGGACAGGGGGACTCACTGAAGCTTTCTTT; clone size: once; J gene: TRBJ1-1; D gene: TRBD1; V gene: TRBV19
CDR3 protein: CASSVVEWGSGAFF; CDR3 DNA: TGTGCCAGCAGCGTAGTAGAGTGGGGCTCTGGAGCTTTCTTT; clone size: -; J gene: TRBJ1-1; D gene: -; V gene: TRBV9
CDR3 protein: CSSIKGGTPYNEQFF; CDR3 DNA: TGTTCCAGCATTAAAGGGGGCACGCCCTACAATGAGCAGTTCTTC; clone size: -; J gene: TRBJ2-1; D gene: TRBD1; V gene: TRBV7-9